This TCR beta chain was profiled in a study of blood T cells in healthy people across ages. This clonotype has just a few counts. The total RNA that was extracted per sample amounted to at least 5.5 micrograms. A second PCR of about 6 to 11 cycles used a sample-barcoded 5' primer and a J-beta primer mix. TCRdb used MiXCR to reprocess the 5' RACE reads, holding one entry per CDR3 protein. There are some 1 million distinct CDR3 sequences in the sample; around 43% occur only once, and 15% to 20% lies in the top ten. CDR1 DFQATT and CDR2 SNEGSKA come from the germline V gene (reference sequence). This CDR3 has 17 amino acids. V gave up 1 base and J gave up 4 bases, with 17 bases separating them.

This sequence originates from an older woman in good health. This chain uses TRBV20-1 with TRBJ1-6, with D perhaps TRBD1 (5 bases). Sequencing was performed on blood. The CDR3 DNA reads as TGCAGTGCTAGAGGGATGGAGCGGGGCTTATATAATTCACCCCTCCACTTT. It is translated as CSARGMERGLYNSPLHF.